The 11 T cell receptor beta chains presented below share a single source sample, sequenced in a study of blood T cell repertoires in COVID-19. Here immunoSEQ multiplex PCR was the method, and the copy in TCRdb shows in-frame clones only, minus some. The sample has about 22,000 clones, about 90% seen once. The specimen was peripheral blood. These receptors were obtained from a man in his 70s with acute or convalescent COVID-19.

For the CDR3, the DNA is TGTGCCAGCAGCTTCTCCGGGGGGCCAAACACTGAAGCTTTCTTT. Its protein is CASSFSGGPNTEAFF. The chain employs TRBV7-3 and TRBJ1-1, with D perhaps TRBD1 (6 bases). The CDR3 sequence is 15 residues long. The germline V gene has CDR1 SGHTA and CDR2 FQGTGA. Between the trimmed V and J ends, which lost 3 bases and 2 bases, there was a span of 13 bases.

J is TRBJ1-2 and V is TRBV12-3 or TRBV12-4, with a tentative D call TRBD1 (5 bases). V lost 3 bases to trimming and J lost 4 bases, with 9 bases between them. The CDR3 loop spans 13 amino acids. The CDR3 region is CASSFEGLYGYTF. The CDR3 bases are TGTGCCAGCAGTTTCGAGGGACTCTATGGCTACACCTTC.

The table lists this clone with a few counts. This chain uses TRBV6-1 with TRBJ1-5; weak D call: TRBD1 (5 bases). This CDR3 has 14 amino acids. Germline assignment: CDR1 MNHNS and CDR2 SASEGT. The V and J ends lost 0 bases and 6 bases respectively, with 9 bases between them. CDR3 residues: CASSEARGGQPQHF. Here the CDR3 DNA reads TGTGCCAGCAGTGAAGCGCGGGGCGGTCAGCCCCAGCATTTT.

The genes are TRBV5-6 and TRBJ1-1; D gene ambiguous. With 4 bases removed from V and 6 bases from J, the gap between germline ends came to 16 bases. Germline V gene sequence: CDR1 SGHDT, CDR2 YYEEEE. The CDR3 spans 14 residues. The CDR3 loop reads CASSPAGFVSEAFF. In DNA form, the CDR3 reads TGTGCCAGCAGCCCCGCTGGCTTCGTCTCTGAAGCTTTCTTT.

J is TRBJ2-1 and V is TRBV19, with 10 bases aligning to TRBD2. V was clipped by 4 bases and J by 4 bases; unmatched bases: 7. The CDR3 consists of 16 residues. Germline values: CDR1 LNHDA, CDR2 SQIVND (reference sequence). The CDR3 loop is CASSTPGLASYNEQFF. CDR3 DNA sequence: TGTGCCAGTAGTACACCGGGACTAGCGTCTTACAATGAGCAGTTCTTC.

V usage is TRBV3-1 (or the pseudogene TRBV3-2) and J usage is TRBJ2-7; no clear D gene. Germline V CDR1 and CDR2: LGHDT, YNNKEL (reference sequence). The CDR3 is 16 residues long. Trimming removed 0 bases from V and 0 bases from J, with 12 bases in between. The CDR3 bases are TGTGCCAGCAGCCAAGATCGAACAGACGCCTCCTACGAGCAGTACTTC. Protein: CASSQDRTDASYEQYF.

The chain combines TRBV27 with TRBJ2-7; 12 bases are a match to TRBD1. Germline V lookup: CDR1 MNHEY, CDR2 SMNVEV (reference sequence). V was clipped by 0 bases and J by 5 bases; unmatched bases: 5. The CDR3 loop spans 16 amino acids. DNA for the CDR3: TGTGCCAGCAGTTTATCGTCAGGGACAGGGGGCCACGAGCAGTACTTC. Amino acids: CASSLSSGTGGHEQYF.

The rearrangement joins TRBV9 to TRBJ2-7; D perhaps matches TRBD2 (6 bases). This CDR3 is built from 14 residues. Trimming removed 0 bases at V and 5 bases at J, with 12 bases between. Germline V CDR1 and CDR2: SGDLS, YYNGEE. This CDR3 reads CASSVGFSGDEQYF. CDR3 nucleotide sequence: TGTGCCAGCAGCGTAGGGTTTTCGGGGGACGAGCAGTACTTC.

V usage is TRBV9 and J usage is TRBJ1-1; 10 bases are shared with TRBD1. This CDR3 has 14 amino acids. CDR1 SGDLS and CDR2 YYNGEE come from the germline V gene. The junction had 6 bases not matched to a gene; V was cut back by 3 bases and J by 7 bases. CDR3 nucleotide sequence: TGTGCCAGCAGCGGAGGGACAGGGGAATTTGAAGCTTTCTTT. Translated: CASSGGTGEFEAFF.

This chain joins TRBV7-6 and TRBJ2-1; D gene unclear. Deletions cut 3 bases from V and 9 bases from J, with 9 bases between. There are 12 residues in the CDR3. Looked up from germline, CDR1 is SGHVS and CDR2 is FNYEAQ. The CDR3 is CASSFARSEQFF. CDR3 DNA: TGTGCCAGCAGCTTCGCCCGGAGTGAGCAGTTCTTC.

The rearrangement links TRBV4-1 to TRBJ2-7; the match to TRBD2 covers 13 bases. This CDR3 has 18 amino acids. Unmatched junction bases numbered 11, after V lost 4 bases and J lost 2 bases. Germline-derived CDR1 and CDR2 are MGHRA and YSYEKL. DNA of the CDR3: TGCGCCAGCAGCCGAGAGACTAGCGGGAGGACCTTACCCTACGAGCAGTACTTC. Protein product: CASSRETSGRTLPYEQYF.